This T cell receptor beta chain was identified during a study of blood T cell repertoires in COVID-19 (dated by TCRdb to 2018 to 2020). Study-level background: Samples covering the acute and convalescent phases of COVID-19 were provided by collaborators in the United States, Italy and Spain. The material from the prospective study consisted of cDNA or gDNA derived from T cells, B-cell-depleted T cells, or PBMCs. A de-identified subject ID, COVID-19 status, age in years and sex were almost always included in the sample metadata. The dataset comprised deeply sampled blood TCRbeta repertoires from subjects exposed to, actively infected with, or recovered from COVID-19. Where available, HLA class I and class II types were obtained from metadata supplied by the sample provider rather than from assay-based typing. The samples were drawn from the first 160 participants of the ongoing ImmuneRACE study and from 1,254 subjects provided by 6 global collaborators. The repertoires were released in a freely available public database meant as a resource for research on the immune response to SARS-CoV-2.

According to the germline V gene, CDR1 reads SGHTA and CDR2 reads FQGNSA. CDR3 length: 17 amino acids, cysteine to phenylalanine. The kept DNA is CDR3 alone, 51 bases in frame from the first base. Cut back by 2 bases and 0 bases, the V and J ends lie 13 bases apart. Participants in the prospective study were enrolled through a virtual design, were aged roughly 18 to 100 years, and lived in approximately 24 United States geographic areas. Cohort assignment in the prospective study relied on participant-reported clinical history from a screening survey and a study questionnaire. Exposed participants were defined as having been in contact with someone with a PCR-confirmed or clinician-diagnosed COVID-19 case within 2 weeks of study entry. Mobile phlebotomists in the prospective study collected whole blood, serum and a nasopharyngeal or oropharyngeal swab from every participant. Over a 2-month period, participants in the prospective study had the option of providing additional blood draws and questionnaires. Before DNA extraction, blood samples from the prospective study were shipped at room temperature or frozen.

Overall study outcomes, separate from this receptor: How much clinical and demographic metadata was included differed by source and by participant, and the metadata was provided uncurated.

The immunoSEQ Assay, a bias-controlled multiplex PCR, was used to amplify TCRbeta CDR3 regions from genomic DNA. The source study handled its data this way. The number of nucleated cells in each sample was estimated by amplification of reference gene primers within the assay. To quantify the absolute abundance of each unique TCRbeta CDR3 rearrangement, sequence reads were collapsed and filtered. Productive Simpson clonality was computed per sample as the square root of Simpson's diversity index over productive rearrangements. In TCRdb, the immuneACCESS table is reduced to in-frame sequences with V and J assigned. These tables do not hold every clone; where another copy was compared, an unresolved V gene accounts for under half, and the others remain unexplained. Clone size and V and J calls were adopted from that table, with D and trimming inferred from the DNA. Recorded for this sample are around 160,000 clones; 65% to 85% of them occurred a single time. The ten largest make up 5% to 7% of the sample.

Concerning this clone: It lacks a known antigen. Qualities for individual bases were not recorded, and no much larger clone is one base off.

The chain joins TRBV7-2 to TRBJ2-2, with the D gene call left open. The sequencing input was PBMCs or T cells enriched from blood (not recorded which). The TCR was taken from a woman aged 45-65 years who had been exposed to COVID-19. The nucleotide sequence is TGTGCCAGCAGCTTATCCCCCGCGGCGGCGAACACCGGGGAGCTGTTTTTT. Its product reads: CASSLSPAAANTGELFF.